The entry below describes one TCR beta chain. The data derive from a study of blood T cell repertoires in COVID-19. Overall study: Donors in the United States, Italy and Spain gave samples during acute or convalescent COVID-19. PBMCs, B-cell-depleted T cells, or T cells were the source of the cDNA or gDNA that made up the material.

CDR1 and CDR2 (germline): SEHNR, FQNEAQ (reference sequence). The J segment lost 6 bases and the V segment lost 5 bases, leaving 6 bases of the junction unmatched. This CDR3 has 13 residues. Per the original methods: Amplification with reference gene primers provided the estimates of nucleated cell counts. Libraries were prepared by immunoSEQ multiplex PCR; TCRdb keeps only in-frame clonotypes and omits some of them. V and J calls and clone size are as listed in that table; D and trimming were resolved from the DNA. The top ten clones hold 7% to 9.5% of a sample with approximately 81,000 clones, more than 75% of them seen once.

Input material: peripheral blood. The chain links TRBV7-9 to TRBJ1-1; 7 bases fit TRBD1. This sequence was found in a human donor in a cohort sampled during active COVID-19. CDR3 amino acids: CASSPPGTAEAFF. The CDR3 DNA sequence: TGTGCCAGCAGCCCCCCCGGGACAGCTGAAGCTTTCTTT.